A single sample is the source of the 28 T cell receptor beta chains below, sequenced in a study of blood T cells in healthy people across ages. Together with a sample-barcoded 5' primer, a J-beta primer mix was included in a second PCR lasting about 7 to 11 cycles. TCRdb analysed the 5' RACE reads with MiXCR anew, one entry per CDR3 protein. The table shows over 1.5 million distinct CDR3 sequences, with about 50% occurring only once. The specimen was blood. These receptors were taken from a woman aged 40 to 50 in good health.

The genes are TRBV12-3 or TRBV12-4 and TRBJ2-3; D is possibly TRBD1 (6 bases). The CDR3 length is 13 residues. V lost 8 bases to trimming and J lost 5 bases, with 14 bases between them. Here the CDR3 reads CASGPTGKDTQYF. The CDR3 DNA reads TGTGCCAGCGGACCAACAGGGAAAGATACGCAGTATTTT.

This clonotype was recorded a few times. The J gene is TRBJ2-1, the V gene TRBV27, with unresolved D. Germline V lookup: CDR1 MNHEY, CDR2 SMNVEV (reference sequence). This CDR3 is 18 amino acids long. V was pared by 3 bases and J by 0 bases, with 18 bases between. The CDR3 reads CASSFGSLLPASYNEQFF. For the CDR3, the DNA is TGTGCCAGCAGTTTTGGCTCTTTACTTCCGGCCTCCTACAATGAGCAGTTCTTC.

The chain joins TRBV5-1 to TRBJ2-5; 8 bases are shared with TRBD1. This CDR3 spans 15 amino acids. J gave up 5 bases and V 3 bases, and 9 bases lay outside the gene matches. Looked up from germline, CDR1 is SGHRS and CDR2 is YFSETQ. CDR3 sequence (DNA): TGCGCCAGCAGCTCCCCAGGGGGCTTGAGGGAGACCCAGTACTTC. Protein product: CASSSPGGLRETQYF.

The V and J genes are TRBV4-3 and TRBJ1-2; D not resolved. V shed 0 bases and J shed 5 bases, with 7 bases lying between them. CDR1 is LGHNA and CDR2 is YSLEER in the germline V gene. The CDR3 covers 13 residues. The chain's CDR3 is CASSQETRYGYTF. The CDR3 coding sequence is TGCGCCAGCAGCCAAGAGACCAGATATGGCTACACCTTC.

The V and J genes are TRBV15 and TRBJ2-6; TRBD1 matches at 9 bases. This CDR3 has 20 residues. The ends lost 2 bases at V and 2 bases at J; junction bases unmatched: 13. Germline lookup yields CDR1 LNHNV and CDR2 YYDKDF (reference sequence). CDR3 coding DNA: TGTGCCACCAGCAGACGACATCTCAGGACAGGGGTCACTGGGGCCAACGTCCTGACTTTC. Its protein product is CATSRRHLRTGVTGANVLTF.

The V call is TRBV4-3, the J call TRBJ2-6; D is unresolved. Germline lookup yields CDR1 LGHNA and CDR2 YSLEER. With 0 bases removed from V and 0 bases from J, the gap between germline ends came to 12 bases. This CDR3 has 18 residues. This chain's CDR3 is CASSQEPSGSSGANVLTF. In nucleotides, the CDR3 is TGCGCCAGCAGCCAAGAACCTTCAGGAAGCTCTGGGGCCAACGTCCTGACTTTC.

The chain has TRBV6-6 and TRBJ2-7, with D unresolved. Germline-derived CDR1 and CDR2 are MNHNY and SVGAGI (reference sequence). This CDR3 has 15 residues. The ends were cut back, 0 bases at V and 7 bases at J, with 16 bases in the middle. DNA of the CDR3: TGTGCCAGCAGTTACTCGCCGACGGTTAACAATGAGCAGTACTTC. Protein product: CASSYSPTVNNEQYF.

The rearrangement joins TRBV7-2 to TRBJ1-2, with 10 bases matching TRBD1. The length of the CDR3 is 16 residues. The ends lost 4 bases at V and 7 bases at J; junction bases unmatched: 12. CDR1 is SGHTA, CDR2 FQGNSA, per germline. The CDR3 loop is CASSSAPTGGLPGYTF. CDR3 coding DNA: TGTGCCAGCAGCTCGGCCCCGACAGGGGGCTTGCCTGGCTACACCTTC.

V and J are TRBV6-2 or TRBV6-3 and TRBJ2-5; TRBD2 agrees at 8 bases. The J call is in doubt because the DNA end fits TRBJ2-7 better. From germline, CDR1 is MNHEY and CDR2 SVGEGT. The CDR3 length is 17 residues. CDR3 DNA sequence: TGTGCCAGCAGTTACCCCAGCGGGGGCCCCTTATCTTACGAGCAGTACTTC. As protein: CASSYPSGGPLSYEQYF.

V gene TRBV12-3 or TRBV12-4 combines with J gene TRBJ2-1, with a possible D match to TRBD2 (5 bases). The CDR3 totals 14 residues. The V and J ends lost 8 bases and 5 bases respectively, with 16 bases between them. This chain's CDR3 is CASCQGLPNNEQFF. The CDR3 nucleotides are TGTGCCAGCTGCCAAGGACTCCCGAACAATGAGCAGTTCTTC.

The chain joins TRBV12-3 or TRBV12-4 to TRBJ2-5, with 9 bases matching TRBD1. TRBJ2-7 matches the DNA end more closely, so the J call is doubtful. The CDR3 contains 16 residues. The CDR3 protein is CASSLMGQGTNNEQYF. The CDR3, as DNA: TGTGCCAGCAGCCTGATGGGACAGGGAACGAACAACGAGCAGTACTTC.

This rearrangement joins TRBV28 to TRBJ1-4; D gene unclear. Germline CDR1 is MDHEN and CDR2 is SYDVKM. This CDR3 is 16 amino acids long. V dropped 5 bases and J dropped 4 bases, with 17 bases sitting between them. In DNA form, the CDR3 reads TGTGCCAGCAGTCCTCATCAAGGCTCCGGTAATGAAAAACTGTTTTTT. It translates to CASSPHQGSGNEKLFF. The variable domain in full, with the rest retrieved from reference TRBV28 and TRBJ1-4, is DVKVTQSSRYLVKRTGEKVFLECVQDMDHENMFWYRQDPGLGLRLIYFSYDVKMKEKGDIPEGYSVSREKKERFSLILESASTNQTSMYLCASSPHQGSGNEKLFFGSGTQLSVL.

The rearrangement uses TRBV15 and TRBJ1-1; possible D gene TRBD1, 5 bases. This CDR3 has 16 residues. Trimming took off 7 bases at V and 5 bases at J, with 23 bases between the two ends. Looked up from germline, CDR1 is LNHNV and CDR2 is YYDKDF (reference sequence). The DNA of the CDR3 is TGTGCCACCATCTCCCAGTCTGGGCAGGGCGGTACTGAAGCTTTCTTT. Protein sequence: CATISQSGQGGTEAFF. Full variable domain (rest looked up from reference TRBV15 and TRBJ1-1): DAMVIQNPRYQVTQFGKPVTLSCSQTLNHNVMYWYQQKSSQAPKLLFHYYDKDFNNEADTPDNFQSRRPNTSFCFLDIRSPGLGDTAMYLCATISQSGQGGTEAFFGQGTRLTVV.

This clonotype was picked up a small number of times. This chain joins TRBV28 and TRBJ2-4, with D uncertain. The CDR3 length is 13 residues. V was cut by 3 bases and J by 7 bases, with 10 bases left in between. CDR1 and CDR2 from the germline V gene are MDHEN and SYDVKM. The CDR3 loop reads CASSLNYGNIQYF. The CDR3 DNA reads TGTGCCAGCAGTTTGAACTACGGGAACATTCAGTACTTC.

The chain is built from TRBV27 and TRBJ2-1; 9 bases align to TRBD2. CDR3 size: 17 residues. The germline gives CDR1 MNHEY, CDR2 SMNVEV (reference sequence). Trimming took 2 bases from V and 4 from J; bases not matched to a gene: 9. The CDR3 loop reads CASSLRGAGGPYNEQFF. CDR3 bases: TGTGCCAGCAGTTTACGGGGCGCGGGGGGGCCTTACAATGAGCAGTTCTTC.

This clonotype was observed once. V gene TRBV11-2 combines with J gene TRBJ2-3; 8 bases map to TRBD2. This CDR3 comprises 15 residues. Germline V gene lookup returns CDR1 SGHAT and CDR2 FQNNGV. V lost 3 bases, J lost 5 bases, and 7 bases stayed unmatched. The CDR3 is CASSFGGAEGDTQYF. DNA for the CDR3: TGTGCCAGCAGCTTCGGGGGGGCCGAGGGAGATACGCAGTATTTT.

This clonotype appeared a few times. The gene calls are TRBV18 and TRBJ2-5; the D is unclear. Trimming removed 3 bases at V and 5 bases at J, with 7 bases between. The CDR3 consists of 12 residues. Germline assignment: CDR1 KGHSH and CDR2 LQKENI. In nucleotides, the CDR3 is TGTGCCAGCTCACCTAAAGGGGAGACCCAGTACTTC. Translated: CASSPKGETQYF.

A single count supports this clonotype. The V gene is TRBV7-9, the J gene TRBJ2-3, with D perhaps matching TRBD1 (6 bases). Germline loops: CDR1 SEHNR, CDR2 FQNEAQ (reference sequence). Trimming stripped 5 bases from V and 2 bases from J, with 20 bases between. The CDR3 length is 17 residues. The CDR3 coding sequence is TGTGCCAGCAGCGTATACCGGGACATCAACTCCACAGATACGCAGTATTTT. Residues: CASSVYRDINSTDTQYF.

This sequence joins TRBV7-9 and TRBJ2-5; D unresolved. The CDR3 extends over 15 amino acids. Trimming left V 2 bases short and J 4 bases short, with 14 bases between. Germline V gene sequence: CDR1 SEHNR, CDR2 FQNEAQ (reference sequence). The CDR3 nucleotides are TGTGCCAGCAGCTTATATCAAGGTCCGGTAGAGACCCAGTACTTC. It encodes CASSLYQGPVETQYF.

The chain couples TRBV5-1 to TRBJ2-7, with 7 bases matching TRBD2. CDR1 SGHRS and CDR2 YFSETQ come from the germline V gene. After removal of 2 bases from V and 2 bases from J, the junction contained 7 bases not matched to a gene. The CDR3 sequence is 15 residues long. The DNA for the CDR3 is TGCGCCAGCAGCTTTATCGGGACTACCACCTACGAGCAGTACTTC. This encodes CASSFIGTTTYEQYF.

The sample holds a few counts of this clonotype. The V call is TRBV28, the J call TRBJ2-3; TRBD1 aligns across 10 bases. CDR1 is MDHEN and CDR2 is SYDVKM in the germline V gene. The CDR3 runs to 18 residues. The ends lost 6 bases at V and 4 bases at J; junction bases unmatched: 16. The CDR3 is CASRPGWGQGLGADTQYF. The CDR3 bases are TGTGCCAGCAGACCCGGTTGGGGACAGGGGTTGGGGGCAGATACGCAGTATTTT.

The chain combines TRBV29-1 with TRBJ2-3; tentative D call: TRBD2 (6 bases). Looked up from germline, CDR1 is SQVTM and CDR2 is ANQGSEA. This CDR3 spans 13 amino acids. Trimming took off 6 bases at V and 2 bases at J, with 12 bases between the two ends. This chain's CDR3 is CSVMGLNTDTQYF. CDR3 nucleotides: TGCAGCGTGATGGGACTGAACACAGATACGCAGTATTTT.

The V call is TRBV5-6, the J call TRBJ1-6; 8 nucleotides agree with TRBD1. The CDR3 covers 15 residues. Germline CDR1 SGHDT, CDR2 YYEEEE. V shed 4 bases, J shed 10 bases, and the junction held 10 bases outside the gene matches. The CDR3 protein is CASSTQGQVLSPLHF. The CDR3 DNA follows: TGTGCCAGCAGCACCCAGGGACAGGTCTTATCACCCCTCCACTTT.

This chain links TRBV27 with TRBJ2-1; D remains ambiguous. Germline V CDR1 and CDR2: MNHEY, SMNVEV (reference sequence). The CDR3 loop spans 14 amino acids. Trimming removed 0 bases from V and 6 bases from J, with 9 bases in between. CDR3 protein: CASSLSRKGNEQFF. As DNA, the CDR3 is TGTGCCAGCAGTTTATCTAGGAAGGGCAATGAGCAGTTCTTC.

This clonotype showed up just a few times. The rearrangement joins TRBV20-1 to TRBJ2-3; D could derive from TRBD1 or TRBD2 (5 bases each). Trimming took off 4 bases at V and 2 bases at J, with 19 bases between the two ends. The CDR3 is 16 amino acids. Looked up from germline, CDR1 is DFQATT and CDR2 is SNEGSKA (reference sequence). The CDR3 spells CSATVTGPTYTDTQYF. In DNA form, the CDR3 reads TGCAGTGCTACCGTCACGGGGCCTACTTACACAGATACGCAGTATTTT.

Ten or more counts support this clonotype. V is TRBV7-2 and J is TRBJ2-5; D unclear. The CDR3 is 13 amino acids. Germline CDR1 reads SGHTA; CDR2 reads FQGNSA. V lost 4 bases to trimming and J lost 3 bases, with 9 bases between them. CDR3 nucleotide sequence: TGTGCCAGCAGCTCGCGTAGGGAAGAGACCCAGTACTTC. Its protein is CASSSRREETQYF.

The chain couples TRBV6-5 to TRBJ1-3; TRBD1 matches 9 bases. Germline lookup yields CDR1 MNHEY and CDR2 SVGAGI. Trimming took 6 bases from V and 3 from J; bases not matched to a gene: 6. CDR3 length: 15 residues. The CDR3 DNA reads TGTGCCAGCAGGGACGGGACAGGGATTGGAAACACCATATATTTT. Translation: CASRDGTGIGNTIYF.

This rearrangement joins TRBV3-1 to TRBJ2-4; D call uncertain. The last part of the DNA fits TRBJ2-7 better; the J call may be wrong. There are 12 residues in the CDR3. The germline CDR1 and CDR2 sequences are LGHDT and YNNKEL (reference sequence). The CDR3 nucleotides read TGTGCCAGCAGCCCCTCAACCGTCGAGCAGTACTTC. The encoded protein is CASSPSTVEQYF.